The source of this T cell receptor (beta chain) is a study of T cell responses to AZD1222 COVID-19 vaccine (dated by TCRdb to the early 2020s). Background on the whole study: AZD1222 recipients with second doses at about 4 weeks or about 12 weeks were pooled, because spike-specific TCR depth and breadth did not differ between schedules. A total of about 250 trial participants underwent TCR sequencing, of whom about 200 had received two doses of AZD1222 and some 26 had received two doses of the MenACWY control vaccine. Enrollment into the trials was organized by age into subgroups of 18-55, 56-69 and 70-plus years, and those subgroups contained roughly 160, 29 and 62 TCR-sequenced participants, respectively. Study-wide conclusions, independent of this receptor: Conclusions about previously exposed vaccinees are limited, since just six AZD1222 recipients were seropositive for SARS-CoV-2 at baseline. Because no samples from the day 14 peak response were available, repertoires could be characterized only after the peak T cell response. In the small 56-69-year group, the increase in depth fell short of significance, most likely because of low power. Reportedly, close to half of the unique spike-specific TCRs recognized epitopes lying outside the regions that are mutated in the B.1.351 and B.1.1.7 variants. Participants were mostly white British and included more females than males, and it was suggested by the authors that clonal diversity may have been underestimated. CD4 TCRs associated with the vaccine covered the entire spike protein, and the dominant responses were in regions 160-218 and 743-854. After two AZD1222 doses, both the breadth and the depth of spike-specific TCRs were significantly higher than at day 0 and than in MenACWY recipients.

The CDR3 regions of human TCRbeta chains were subjected to immunosequencing. The original methods were these. TCRs in the repertoires were compared against a reference library of SARS-CoV-2-specific TCRs that had been generated with the MIRA antigen-specificity platform. Breadth was defined as the fraction of unique TCRs that were SARS-CoV-2-associated, and depth was defined as the fraction of total T cells that were SARS-CoV-2-associated. Using the MIRA data, each spike-specific TCR was mapped to the spike region that the TCR reacts to and placed in a CD4 or CD8 class. Log10-transformed breadth and depth values were compared by one-way ANOVA with Sidak's multiple comparisons tests. TCRdb re-hosts the immuneACCESS table, in-frame sequences only. Its copies lack some clones; in the studies checked, an unresolved V gene accounts for under half of them, and the cause for the rest is not known. The D gene and trimming were derived from the DNA, and the V and J assignments and clone size from that table. This sample gives about 160,000 clones in total; about 89% of them show up just once. Together, the top ten hold 1.5% to 2% of the sample.

V gives up 0 bases and J gives up 4 bases, and the segment between their germline ends measures 17 bases. Taken from the germline V gene, the CDR1 and CDR2 loops are MNHEY and SVGEGT. The CDR3 covers 17 residues, taking in both the cysteine and the phenylalanine. Just the 51-base CDR3 DNA is kept, in frame starting at base 1. The time point label here, explained by the study, means: baseline before first vaccination. The vaccinee samples were drawn from two UK trials, COV001 and COV002, one of which was a single-blind randomized controlled phase 2/3 trial testing AZD1222 (ChAdOx1 nCoV-19) in healthy adults. For TCRbeta chain sequencing, PBMC samples from trial participants were taken at day 0 and at day 28 after the second dose. This clone is a singleton in its sample. What antigen it recognizes has not been identified. No base quality values were provided; no much bigger clone lies one nucleotide off.

The rearranged segments are TRBV6-2 or TRBV6-3 and TRBJ2-3; TRBD2 is perhaps the D gene, given 5 matching bases. The source was peripheral blood, collected on day 0 of AZD1222 vaccination. The TCR sequence derives from an adult in good health. The CDR3 amino acid sequence is: CASSYSGARGGADTQYF. The base sequence is TGTGCCAGCAGTTACTCAGGAGCCCGGGGTGGCGCAGATACGCAGTATTTT.